These T cell receptor beta chains were read from a single sample in a study of technical replicates of blood from several donors. Sequenced by immunoSEQ multiplex PCR; TCRdb stores in-frame clones only, minus some. Of some 13,000 clones listed, approximately 94% were seen once; the top ten hold 7.2%. Sequenced sample: PBMCs. The receptors here all came from a human donor in good health. Each CDR3 is given with its conserved first and last residue. The D gene is left open where the match is weak. Size values are once, few and many counts, or a class for expanded clones, and some rows have none.

V,D,J,size,DNA,CDR3
TRBV27,-,TRBJ2-7,-,TGTGCCAGCAGGGGAGTAGCGGAAAGCTACGAGCAGTACTTC,CASRGVAESYEQYF
TRBV6-4,TRBD2,TRBJ2-1,-,TGTGCCAGCTCACTAGCGGGAGGGCCTAATGAGCAGTTCTTC,CASSLAGGPNEQFF
TRBV2,TRBD1,TRBJ1-3,once,TGTGCCAGCGGACCGGGACAGGCGGCAAACACCATATATTTT,CASGPGQAANTIYF
TRBV6-5,-,TRBJ1-3,-,TGTGCCAGCAGTTTTCGGGACTCTGGAAACACCATATATTTT,CASSFRDSGNTIYF
TRBV27,TRBD2,TRBJ2-1,-,TGTGCCACCGGCCCTAGCGGGAGCCACAATGAGCAGTTCTTC,CATGPSGSHNEQFF
TRBV5-1,-,TRBJ2-7,-,TGCGCCAGCAGCGCCGGGACTGGGCCCTACGAGCAGTACTTC,CASSAGTGPYEQYF
TRBV6-5,-,TRBJ2-7,once,TGTGCCAGCAGTTACTCGATGACAGCGGGCGTAACGGAGCAGTACTTC,CASSYSMTAGVTEQYF
TRBV28,TRBD1,TRBJ2-7,-,TGTGCCAGCAGTTTAGTTGGGGCTGGGACAGGGTACTACGAGCAGTACTTC,CASSLVGAGTGYYEQYF
TRBV18,-,TRBJ1-4,-,TGTGCCAGCTCACCACTCCAGGGCCGAAATGAAAAACTGTTTTTT,CASSPLQGRNEKLFF
TRBV18,-,TRBJ2-5,-,TGTGCCAGCTCCCTCGGTACGGAGGGAGAGACCCAGTACTTC,CASSLGTEGETQYF
TRBV6-5,TRBD1,TRBJ1-2,-,TGTGCCAGCAGTTACTCACCGGGACAGGGGGCGAAAGGCTACACCTTC,CASSYSPGQGAKGYTF
TRBV11-1,-,TRBJ1-1,-,TGTGCCAGCAGCTTAAGGCGGGCCGAAGCTTTCTTT,CASSLRRAEAFF
TRBV7-8,-,TRBJ2-7,-,TGTGCCAGCAGCTTACCCTTAGCGGAAGAGCAGTACTTC,CASSLPLAEEQYF
TRBV2,TRBD1,TRBJ2-2,-,TGTGCCAGCACCCAGAGGACAGGGAGGACCGGGGAGCTGTTTTTT,CASTQRTGRTGELFF
TRBV29-1,-,TRBJ2-1,-,TGCAGCGTTGAAGCCCCGGAGTGGCGGGGGCCTTACAATGAGCAGTTCTTC,CSVEAPEWRGPYNEQFF
TRBV29-1,-,TRBJ2-5,few,TGCAGCGGATCTAGCGCCGAAGAGACCCAGTACTTC,CSGSSAEETQYF
TRBV29-1,TRBD1,TRBJ1-1,-,TGCAGCGGGACGACAGGGGAGGGCACTGAAGCTTTCTTT,CSGTTGEGTEAFF
TRBV30,-,TRBJ2-6,-,TGTGCCTGGAGTGTCGGGAGTATCTCTGGGGCCAACGTCCTGACTTTC,CAWSVGSISGANVLTF
TRBV29-1,-,TRBJ1-4,-,TGCAGCGTTGCTGGAGGCCTTTATAATGAAAAACTGTTTTTT,CSVAGGLYNEKLFF
TRBV6-5,-,TRBJ1-2,-,TGTGCCAGCAGTTTACGGGGGGCTGGCTACACCTTC,CASSLRGAGYTF
TRBV6-5,-,TRBJ2-7,-,TGTGCCAGCAGTTACTCGGACTACGATTCCTACGAGCAGTACTTC,CASSYSDYDSYEQYF
TRBV7-6,TRBD1,TRBJ2-2,-,TGTGCCAGCAGCTCGGGGACAGGGCCCGGGGAGCTGTTTTTT,CASSSGTGPGELFF
TRBV6-5,-,TRBJ1-2,-,TGTGCCAGCAGCACGAACCCGGGTCGGCGGGGTGGCTACACCTTC,CASSTNPGRRGGYTF
TRBV6-1,-,TRBJ2-7,once,TGTGCCAGCAGTTCTGACAGATACTCCTACGAGCAGTACTTC,CASSSDRYSYEQYF
TRBV30,TRBD1,TRBJ1-2,once,TGTGCCTGGAGTTTAGGGGGCGTAGGCTACACCTTC,CAWSLGGVGYTF
TRBV18,TRBD1,TRBJ1-5,-,TGTGCCAGCTCACCCGAGGGGACAGCTAATCAGCCCCAGCATTTT,CASSPEGTANQPQHF
TRBV7-2,TRBD2,TRBJ2-1,-,TGTGCCAGCCGGGGACTAGCGGAGTACAATGAGCAGTTCTTC,CASRGLAEYNEQFF
TRBV30,TRBD2,TRBJ2-7,-,TGTGCCTGGAGAGGGACTAGCGGGAGTTACGAGCAGTACTTC,CAWRGTSGSYEQYF